The T cell receptor beta chain under discussion was sequenced for a study of blood T cells in healthy people across ages. Trimming left V 2 bases short and J 2 bases short, with 7 bases between. Per germline, CDR1 MNHEY and CDR2 SVGEGT. This CDR3 region has 13 residues. It was with a sample-barcoded 5' primer and a J-beta primer mix that a second PCR of roughly 7 to 12 cycles was run. Each single sample gave us at least 3 million CDR3-containing paired-end reads. TCRdb called the 5' RACE reads again in MiXCR, with one record for every CDR3 protein. The data show over 1,500,000 distinct CDR3 sequences, 39% seen once. Each donor gave ten milliliters of peripheral blood.

J is TRBJ2-7 and V is TRBV6-2 or TRBV6-3; D uncertain. The clonotype was recovered from a human donor in good health. Sequences were obtained from blood. The CDR3: CASSYHSAYEQYF. In DNA, the CDR3 is TGTGCCAGCAGTTACCACAGCGCCTACGAGCAGTACTTC.